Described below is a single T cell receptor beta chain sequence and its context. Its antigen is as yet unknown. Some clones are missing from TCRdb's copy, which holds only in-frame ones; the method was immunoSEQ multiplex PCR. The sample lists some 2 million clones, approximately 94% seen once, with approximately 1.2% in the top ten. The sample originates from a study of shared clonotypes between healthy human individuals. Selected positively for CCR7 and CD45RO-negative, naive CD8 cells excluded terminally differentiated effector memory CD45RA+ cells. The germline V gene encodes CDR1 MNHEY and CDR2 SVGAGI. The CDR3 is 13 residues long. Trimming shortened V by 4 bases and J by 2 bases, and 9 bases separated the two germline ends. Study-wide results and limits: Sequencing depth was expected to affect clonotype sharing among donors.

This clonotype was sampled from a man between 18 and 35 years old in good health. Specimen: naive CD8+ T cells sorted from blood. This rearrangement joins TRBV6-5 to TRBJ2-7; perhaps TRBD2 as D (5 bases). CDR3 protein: CASSFREPYEQYF. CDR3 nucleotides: TGTGCCAGCAGTTTCCGGGAACCCTACGAGCAGTACTTC.